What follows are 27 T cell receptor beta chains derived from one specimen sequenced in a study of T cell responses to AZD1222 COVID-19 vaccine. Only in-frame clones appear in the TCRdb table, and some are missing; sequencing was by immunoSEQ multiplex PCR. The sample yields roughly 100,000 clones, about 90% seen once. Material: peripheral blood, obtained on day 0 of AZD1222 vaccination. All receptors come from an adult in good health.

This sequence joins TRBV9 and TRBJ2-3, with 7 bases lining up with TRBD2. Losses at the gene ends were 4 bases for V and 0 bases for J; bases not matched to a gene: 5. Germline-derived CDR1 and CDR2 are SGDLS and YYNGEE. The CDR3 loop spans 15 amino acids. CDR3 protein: CASSKGLSSTDTQYF. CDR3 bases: TGTGCCAGCAGCAAGGGACTATCGAGCACAGATACGCAGTATTTT.

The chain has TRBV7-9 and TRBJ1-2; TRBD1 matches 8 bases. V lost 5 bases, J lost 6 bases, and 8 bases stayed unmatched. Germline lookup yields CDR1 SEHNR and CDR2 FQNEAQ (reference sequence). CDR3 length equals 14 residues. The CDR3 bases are TGTGCCAGCAGCCCCTCGACAGGGGTTCATGGCTACACCTTC. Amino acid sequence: CASSPSTGVHGYTF.

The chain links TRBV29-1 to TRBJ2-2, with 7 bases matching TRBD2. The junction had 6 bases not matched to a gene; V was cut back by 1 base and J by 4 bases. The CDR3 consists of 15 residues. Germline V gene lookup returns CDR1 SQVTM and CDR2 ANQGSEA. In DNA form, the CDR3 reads TGCAGCGTTGAAGGGATCCAGCGGGGCACCGGGGAGCTGTTTTTT. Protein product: CSVEGIQRGTGELFF.

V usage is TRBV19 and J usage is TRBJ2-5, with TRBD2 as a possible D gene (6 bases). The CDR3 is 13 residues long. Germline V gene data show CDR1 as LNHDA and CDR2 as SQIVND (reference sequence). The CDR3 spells CAASRGSQETQYF. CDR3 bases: TGTGCGGCATCACGGGGGAGCCAAGAGACCCAGTACTTC. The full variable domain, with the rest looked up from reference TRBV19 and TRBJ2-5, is DGGITQSPKYLFRKEGQNVTLSCEQNLNHDAMYWYRQDPGQGLRLIYYSQIVNDFQKGDIAEGYSVSREKKESFPLTVTSAQKNPTAFYLCAASRGSQETQYFGPGTRLLVL.

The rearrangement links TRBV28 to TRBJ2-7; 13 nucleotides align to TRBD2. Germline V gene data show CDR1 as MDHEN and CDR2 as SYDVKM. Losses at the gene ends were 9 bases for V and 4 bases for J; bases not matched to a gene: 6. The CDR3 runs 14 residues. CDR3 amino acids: CASRWTSGSYEQYF. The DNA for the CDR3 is TGTGCCAGTAGATGGACTAGCGGGAGTTACGAGCAGTACTTC.

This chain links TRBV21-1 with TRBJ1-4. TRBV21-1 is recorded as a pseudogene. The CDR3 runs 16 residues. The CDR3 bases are TGTGCCAGCACCCTCGGGGGGGGGCGGGGTAATGAAAAACTGTTTTTT. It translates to CASTLGGGRGNEKLFF.

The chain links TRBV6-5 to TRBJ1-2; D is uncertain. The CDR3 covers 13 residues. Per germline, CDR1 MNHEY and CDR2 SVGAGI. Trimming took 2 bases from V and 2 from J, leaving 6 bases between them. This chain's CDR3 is CASSYGPNYGYTF. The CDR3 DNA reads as TGTGCCAGCAGTTACGGCCCGAACTATGGCTACACCTTC.

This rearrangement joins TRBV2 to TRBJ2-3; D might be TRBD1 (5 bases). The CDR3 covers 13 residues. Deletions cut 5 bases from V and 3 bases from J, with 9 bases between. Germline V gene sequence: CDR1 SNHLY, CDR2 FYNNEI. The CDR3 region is CASSQDKTDTQYF. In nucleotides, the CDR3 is TGTGCCAGCAGTCAGGACAAGACAGATACGCAGTATTTT. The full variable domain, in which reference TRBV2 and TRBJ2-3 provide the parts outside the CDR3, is EPEVTQTPSHQVTQMGQEVILRCVPISNHLYFYWYRQILGQKVEFLVSFYNNEISEKSEIFDDQFSVERPDGSNFTLKIRSTKLEDSAMYFCASSQDKTDTQYFGPGTRLTVL.

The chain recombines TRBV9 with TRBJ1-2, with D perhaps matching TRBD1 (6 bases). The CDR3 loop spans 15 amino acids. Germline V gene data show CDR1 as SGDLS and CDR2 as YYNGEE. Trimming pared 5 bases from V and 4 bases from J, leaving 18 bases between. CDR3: CASRPPGASSYGYTF. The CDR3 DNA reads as TGTGCCAGCAGACCTCCGGGGGCCTCCTCCTATGGCTACACCTTC.

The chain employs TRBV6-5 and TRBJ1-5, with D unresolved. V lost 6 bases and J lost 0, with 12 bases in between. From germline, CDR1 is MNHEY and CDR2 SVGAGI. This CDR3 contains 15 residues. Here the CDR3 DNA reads TGTGCCAGCAGACCTAGATTAGATAGCAATCAGCCCCAGCATTTT. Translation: CASRPRLDSNQPQHF.

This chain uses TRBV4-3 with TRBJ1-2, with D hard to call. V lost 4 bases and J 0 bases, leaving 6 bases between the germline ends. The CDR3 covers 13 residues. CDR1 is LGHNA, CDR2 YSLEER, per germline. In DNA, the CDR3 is TGCGCCAGCAGCCCAGAGGCTAACTATGGCTACACCTTC. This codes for CASSPEANYGYTF.

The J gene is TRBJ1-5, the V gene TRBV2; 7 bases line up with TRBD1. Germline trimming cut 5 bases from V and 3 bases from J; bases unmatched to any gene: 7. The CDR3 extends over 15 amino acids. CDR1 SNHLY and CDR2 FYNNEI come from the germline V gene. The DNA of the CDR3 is TGTGCCAGCAGTATCAACAGGGGCCCCAATCAGCCCCAGCATTTT. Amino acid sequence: CASSINRGPNQPQHF.

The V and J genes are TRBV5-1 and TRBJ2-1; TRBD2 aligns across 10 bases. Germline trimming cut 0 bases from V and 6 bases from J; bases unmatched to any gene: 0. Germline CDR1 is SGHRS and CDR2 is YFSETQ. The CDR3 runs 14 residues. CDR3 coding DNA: TGCGCCAGCAGCTTGGGGACTAGCGGCAATGAGCAGTTCTTC. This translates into CASSLGTSGNEQFF.

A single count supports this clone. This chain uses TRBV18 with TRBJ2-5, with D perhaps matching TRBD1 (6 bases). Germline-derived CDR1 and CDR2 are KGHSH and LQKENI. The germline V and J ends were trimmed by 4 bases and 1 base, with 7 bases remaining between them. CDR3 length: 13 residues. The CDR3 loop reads CASSRTVQETQYF. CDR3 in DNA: TGTGCCAGCTCACGGACAGTCCAAGAGACCCAGTACTTC.

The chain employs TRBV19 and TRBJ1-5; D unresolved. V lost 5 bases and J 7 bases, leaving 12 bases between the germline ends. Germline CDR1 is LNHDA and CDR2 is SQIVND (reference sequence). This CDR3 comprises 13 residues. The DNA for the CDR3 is TGTGCCAGTAGTCGGGGTTTGGGGCAGCCCCAGCATTTT. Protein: CASSRGLGQPQHF. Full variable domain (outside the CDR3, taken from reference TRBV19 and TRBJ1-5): DGGITQSPKYLFRKEGQNVTLSCEQNLNHDAMYWYRQDPGQGLRLIYYSQIVNDFQKGDIAEGYSVSREKKESFPLTVTSAQKNPTAFYLCASSRGLGQPQHFGDGTRLSIL.

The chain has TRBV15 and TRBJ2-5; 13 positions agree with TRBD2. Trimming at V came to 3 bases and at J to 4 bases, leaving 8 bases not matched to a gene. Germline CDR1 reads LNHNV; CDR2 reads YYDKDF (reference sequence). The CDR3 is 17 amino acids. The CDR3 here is CATSSRSRLAGGETQYF. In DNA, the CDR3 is TGTGCCACCAGCAGCAGATCAAGACTAGCGGGGGGAGAGACCCAGTACTTC.

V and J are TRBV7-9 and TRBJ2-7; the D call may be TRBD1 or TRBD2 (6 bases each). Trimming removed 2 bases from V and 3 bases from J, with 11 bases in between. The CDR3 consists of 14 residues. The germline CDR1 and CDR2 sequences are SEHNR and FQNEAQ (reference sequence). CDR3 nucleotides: TGTGCCAGCAGCTTATGGGGGGCCGACTACGAGCAGTACTTC. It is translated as CASSLWGADYEQYF.

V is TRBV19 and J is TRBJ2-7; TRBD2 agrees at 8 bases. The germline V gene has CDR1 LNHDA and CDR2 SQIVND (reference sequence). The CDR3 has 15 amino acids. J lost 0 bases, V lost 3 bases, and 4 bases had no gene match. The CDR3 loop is CASSIERGISYEQYF. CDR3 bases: TGTGCCAGTAGTATCGAGCGGGGGATCTCCTACGAGCAGTACTTC.

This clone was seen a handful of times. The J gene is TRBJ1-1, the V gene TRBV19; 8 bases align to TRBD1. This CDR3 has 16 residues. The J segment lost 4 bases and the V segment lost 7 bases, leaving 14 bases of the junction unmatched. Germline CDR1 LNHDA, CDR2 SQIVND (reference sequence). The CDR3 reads CASNQFQGAKPTEAFF. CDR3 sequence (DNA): TGTGCCAGTAATCAATTCCAGGGGGCGAAACCCACTGAAGCTTTCTTT.

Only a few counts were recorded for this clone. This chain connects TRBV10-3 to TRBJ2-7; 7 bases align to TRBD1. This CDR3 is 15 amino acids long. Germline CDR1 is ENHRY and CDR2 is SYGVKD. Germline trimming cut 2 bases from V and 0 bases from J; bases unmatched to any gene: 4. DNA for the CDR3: TGTGCCATCAGTGAGGGAACAGGGGCCTCCTACGAGCAGTACTTC. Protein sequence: CAISEGTGASYEQYF.

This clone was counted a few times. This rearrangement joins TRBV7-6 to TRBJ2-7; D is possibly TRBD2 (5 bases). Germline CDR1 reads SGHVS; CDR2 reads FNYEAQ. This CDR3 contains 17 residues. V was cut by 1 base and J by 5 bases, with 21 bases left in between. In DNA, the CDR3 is TGTGCCAGCAGCTTAGATTCGAGGGCTTTAGGATCGGACGAGCAGTACTTC. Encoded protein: CASSLDSRALGSDEQYF.

The CDR3 coding sequence is TGTGCCAGCAGTTTACAGGGTAATGGGTATCAGCCCCAGCATTTT. Translating gives CASSLQGNGYQPQHF. The chain recombines TRBV6-2 or TRBV6-3 with TRBJ1-5, with TRBD1 as a possible D gene (6 bases). The CDR3 spans 15 residues. The V and J ends lost 4 bases and 5 bases respectively, with 15 bases between them. CDR1 is MNHEY and CDR2 is SVGEGT in the germline V gene.

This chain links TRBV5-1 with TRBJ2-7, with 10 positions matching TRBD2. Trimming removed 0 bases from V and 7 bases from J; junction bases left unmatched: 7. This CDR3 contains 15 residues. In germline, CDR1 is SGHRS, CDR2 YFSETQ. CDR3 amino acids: CASSLEASGSWEQYF. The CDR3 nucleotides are TGCGCCAGCAGCTTGGAGGCTAGCGGGAGTTGGGAGCAGTACTTC. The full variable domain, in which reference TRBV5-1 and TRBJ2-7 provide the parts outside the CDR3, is KAGVTQTPRYLIKTRGQQVTLSCSPISGHRSVSWYQQTPGQGLQFLFEYFSETQRNKGNFPGRFSGRQFSNSRSEMNVSTLELGDSALYLCASSLEASGSWEQYFGPGTRLTVT.

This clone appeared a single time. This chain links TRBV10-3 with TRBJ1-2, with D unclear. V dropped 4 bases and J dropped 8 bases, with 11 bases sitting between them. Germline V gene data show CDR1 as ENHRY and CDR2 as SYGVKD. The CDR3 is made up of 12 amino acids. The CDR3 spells CAISVGSPGYTF. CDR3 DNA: TGTGCCATCAGTGTTGGCAGCCCAGGCTACACCTTC.

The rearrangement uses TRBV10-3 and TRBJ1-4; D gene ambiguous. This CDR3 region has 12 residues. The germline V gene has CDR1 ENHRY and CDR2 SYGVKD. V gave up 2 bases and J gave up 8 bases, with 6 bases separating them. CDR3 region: CAISEGSEKLFF. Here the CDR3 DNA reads TGTGCCATCAGTGAGGGTTCCGAAAAACTGTTTTTT.

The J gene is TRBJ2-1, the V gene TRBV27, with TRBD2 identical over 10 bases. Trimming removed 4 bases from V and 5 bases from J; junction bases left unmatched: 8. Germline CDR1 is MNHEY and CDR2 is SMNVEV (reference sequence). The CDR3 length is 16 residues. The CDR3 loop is CASSSPSGRAHNEQFF. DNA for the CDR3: TGTGCCAGCAGTTCCCCTAGCGGGAGAGCCCACAATGAGCAGTTCTTC.

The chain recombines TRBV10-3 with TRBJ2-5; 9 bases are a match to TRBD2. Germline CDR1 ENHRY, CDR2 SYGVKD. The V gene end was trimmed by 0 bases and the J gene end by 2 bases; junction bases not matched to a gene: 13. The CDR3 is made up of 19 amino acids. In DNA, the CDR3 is TGTGCCATCAGTGAGTCGAGTATAGCGGGAGCCGGGTTTCAAGAGACCCAGTACTTC. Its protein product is CAISESSIAGAGFQETQYF.